The next 5 T cell receptor beta chains were all read from a single sample in a study of siplizumab effects on memory and regulatory T cells. Produced via immunoSEQ multiplex PCR; TCRdb's table is partial and in-frame only. This table holds over 100,000 clones, 80% to 95% found once. Sequenced input: non-Treg CD4+ T cells sorted from blood. The receptors derive from a human donor in good health.

The chain uses TRBV14 and TRBJ2-3; no definite D call. Germline-derived CDR1 and CDR2 are SGHDN and FVKESK. V shed 7 bases and J shed 6 bases, with 14 bases lying between them. CDR3 length: 13 residues. Here the CDR3 reads CASKEGSYDTQYF. The CDR3, as DNA: TGTGCCAGCAAGGAAGGCTCGTACGATACGCAGTATTTT.

The chain couples TRBV10-3 to TRBJ2-1; D perhaps matches TRBD2 (5 bases). V was cut by 7 bases and J by 12 bases, with 22 bases left in between. Germline-derived CDR1 and CDR2 are ENHRY and SYGVKD. CDR3 size: 14 residues. The CDR3 DNA reads TGTGCCATCAAGCCGGGAACCCCCTTTACTCCGCAGTTCTTC. Translated: CAIKPGTPFTPQFF.

CDR3 nucleotide sequence: TGTGCCAGCAGCTTGCCGACAGGGATTGTCTATGGCTACACCTTC. Protein: CASSLPTGIVYGYTF. V usage is TRBV5-4 and J usage is TRBJ1-2, with TRBD1 matching 7 bases. CDR1 is SGHNT and CDR2 is YYREEE in the germline V gene (reference sequence). The ends lost 1 base at V and 4 bases at J; junction bases unmatched: 7. CDR3 length equals 15 residues.

The rearrangement links TRBV19 to TRBJ2-3; weak D call: TRBD1 (7 bases). V lost 6 bases and J lost 2, with 15 bases in between. Germline assignment: CDR1 LNHDA and CDR2 SQIVND (reference sequence). The CDR3 is 15 residues long. CDR3 in amino acids: CASRDRGTATDTQYF. The CDR3 region has the DNA TGTGCCAGTAGGGACCGGGGGACAGCCACAGATACGCAGTATTTT.

This chain connects TRBV11-3 to TRBJ2-3; either TRBD1 or TRBD2 may fit D (5 bases each). V gave up 4 bases and J gave up 1 base, with 12 bases separating them. CDR1 and CDR2 (germline): SGHNT, YENEEA. This CDR3 comprises 15 residues. DNA for the CDR3: TGTGCCAGCAGCTATACCGGGACCGGCACAGATACGCAGTATTTT. Protein: CASSYTGTGTDTQYF.